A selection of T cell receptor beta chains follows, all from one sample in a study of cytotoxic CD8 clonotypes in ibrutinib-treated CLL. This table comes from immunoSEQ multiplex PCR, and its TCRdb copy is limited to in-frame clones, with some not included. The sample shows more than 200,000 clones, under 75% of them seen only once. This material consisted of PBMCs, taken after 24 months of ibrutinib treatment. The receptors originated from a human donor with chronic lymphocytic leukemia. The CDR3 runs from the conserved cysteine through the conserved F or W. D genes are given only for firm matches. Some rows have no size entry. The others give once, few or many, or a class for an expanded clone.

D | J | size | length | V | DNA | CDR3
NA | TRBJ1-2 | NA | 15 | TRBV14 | TGTGCCAGCAGCCAAGGAGTGAGACGAGCCTATGGCTACACCTTC | CASSQGVRRAYGYTF
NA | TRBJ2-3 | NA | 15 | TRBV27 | TGTGCCAGCAGCCCAAGGTCTGAGGGAACAGATACGCAGTATTTT | CASSPRSEGTDTQYF
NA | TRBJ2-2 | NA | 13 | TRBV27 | TGTGCCAGCAGTTTAGCTTTTGGCGGGGAGCTGTTTTTT | CASSLAFGGELFF
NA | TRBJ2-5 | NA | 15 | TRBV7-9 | TGTGCCAGCAGCTCAGGGGTTTATGTAGTGGAGACCCAGTACTTC | CASSSGVYVVETQYF
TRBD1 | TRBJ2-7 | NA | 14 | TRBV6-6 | TGTGCCAGCAGTCCCACCGGGACAGGGGGCGAGCAGTACTTC | CASSPTGTGGEQYF
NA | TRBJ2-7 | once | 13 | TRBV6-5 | TGTGCCAGCACCAACAGACAGAACTACGAGCAGTACTTC | CASTNRQNYEQYF
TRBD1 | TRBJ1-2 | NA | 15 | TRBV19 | TGTGCCACTCTTCTACCGGGACAGGGGAACTATGGCTACACCTTC | CATLLPGQGNYGYTF
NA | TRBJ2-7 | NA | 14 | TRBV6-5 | TGTGCCAGCAGCCGGATGTGGAGCTCCTACGAGCAGTACTTC | CASSRMWSSYEQYF
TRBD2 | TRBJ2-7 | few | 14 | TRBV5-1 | TGCGCCAGCAGAAACTTAGCGGGAGGATACGAGCAGTACTTC | CASRNLAGGYEQYF
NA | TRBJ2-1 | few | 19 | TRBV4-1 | TGCGCCAGCAGCCAAGATCTTTCAGGGGGGCTAATCTCCTACAATGAGCAGTTCTTC | CASSQDLSGGLISYNEQFF
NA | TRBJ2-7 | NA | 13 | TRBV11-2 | TGTGCCAGCAGCTTAGATCTAAAATACGAGCAGTACTTC | CASSLDLKYEQYF
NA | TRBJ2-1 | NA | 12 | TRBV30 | TGTGCCTGGAGTGGGGCAGAACGCCAGCAGTTCTTC | CAWSGAERQQFF
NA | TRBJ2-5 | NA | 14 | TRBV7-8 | TGTGCCAGCAGCTTAGGTGCGGGATTGGAGACCCAGTACTTC | CASSLGAGLETQYF
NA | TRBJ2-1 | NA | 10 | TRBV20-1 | TGCAGTGCTAGTGACGTGGAGCAGTTCTTC | CSASDVEQFF
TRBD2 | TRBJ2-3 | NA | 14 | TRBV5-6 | TGTGCCAGCAGCTCGGGACTAGCGGGAGCTACGCAGTATTTT | CASSSGLAGATQYF
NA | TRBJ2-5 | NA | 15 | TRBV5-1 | TGCGCCAGCAGGGAGGGGGCCAGCTCGGGGGAGACCCAGTACTTC | CASREGASSGETQYF
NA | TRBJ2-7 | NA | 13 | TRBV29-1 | TGCAGCGTTGAAGATACGCAGGCCAACGAGCAGTACTTC | CSVEDTQANEQYF
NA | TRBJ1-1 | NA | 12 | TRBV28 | TGTGCCAGCAGGGTCACGAACACTGAAGCTTTCTTT | CASRVTNTEAFF
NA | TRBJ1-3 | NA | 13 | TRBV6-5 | TGTGCCAGCAGTCAGGACCATTCCAACACCATATATTTT | CASSQDHSNTIYF
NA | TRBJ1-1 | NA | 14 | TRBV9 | TGTGCCAGCAGCGCATCCGGGACAAACACTGAAGCTTTCTTT | CASSASGTNTEAFF
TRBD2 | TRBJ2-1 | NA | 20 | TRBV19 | TGTGCCAGTATGGGTAGCGGGAGGGCCTTTTCGATGCTCTCCTACAATGAGCAGTTCTTC | CASMGSGRAFSMLSYNEQFF